This T cell receptor beta chain was profiled in a study of CD8 T cells in ankylosing spondylitis. General observations from the study: CD8+ disease-linked clones were present at relatively low frequencies in blood. Significantly higher representation of disease-linked clones was reported for matched ankylosing spondylitis synovial fluid. Ankylosing spondylitis blood seemed to carry a telltale TCR beta motif made of eight or nine highly homologous variants.

CDR3 size: 13 residues. The germline V gene encodes CDR1 SGHRS and CDR2 YFSETQ. Deletions cut 4 bases from V and 4 bases from J, with 11 bases between. This clonotype showed up many times. Its antigen is as yet unknown. Construction of TCR beta libraries was performed using quantitative 5'-RACE with molecular barcodes. TCRdb reprocessed the 5' RACE reads with MiXCR, giving one entry per CDR3 protein. Here the sample spans 150,000 to 200,000 distinct CDR3 sequences, around 18% being singletons. The receptor comes from a male donor with ankylosing spondylitis or in good health (not recorded which). V usage is TRBV5-1 and J usage is TRBJ1-1, with D possibly matching TRBD1 (5 bases). The sample taken for sequencing was blood, either unsorted or a sorted T cell fraction (not recorded which). The CDR3 spells CASSMDTATEAFF. DNA of the CDR3: TGCGCCAGCAGCATGGACACAGCCACTGAAGCTTTCTTT. Full variable domain (rest looked up from reference TRBV5-1 and TRBJ1-1): KAGVTQTPRYLIKTRGQQVTLSCSPISGHRSVSWYQQTPGQGLQFLFEYFSETQRNKGNFPGRFSGRQFSNSRSEMNVSTLELGDSALYLCASSMDTATEAFFGQGTRLTVV.